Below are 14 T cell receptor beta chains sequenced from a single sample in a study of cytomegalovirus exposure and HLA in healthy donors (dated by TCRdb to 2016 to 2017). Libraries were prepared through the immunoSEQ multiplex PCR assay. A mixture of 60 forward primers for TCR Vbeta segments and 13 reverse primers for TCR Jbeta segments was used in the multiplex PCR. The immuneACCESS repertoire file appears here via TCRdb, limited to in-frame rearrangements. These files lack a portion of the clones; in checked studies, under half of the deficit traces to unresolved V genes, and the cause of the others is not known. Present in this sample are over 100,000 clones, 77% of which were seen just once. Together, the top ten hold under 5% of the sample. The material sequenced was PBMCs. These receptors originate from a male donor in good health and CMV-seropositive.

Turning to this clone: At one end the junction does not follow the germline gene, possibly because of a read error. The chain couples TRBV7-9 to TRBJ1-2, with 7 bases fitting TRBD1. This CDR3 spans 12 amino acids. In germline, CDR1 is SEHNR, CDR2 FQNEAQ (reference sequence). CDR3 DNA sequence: TGTTCCAGCGACCGACAGGGACGAGGCTACACCTTC. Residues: CSSDRQGRGYTF.

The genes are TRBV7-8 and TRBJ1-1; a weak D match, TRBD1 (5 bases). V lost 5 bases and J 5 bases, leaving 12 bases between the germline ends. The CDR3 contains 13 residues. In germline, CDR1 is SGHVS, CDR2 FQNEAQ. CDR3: CASSAGAQTEAFF. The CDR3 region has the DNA TGTGCCAGCAGCGCTGGGGCCCAAACTGAAGCTTTCTTT.

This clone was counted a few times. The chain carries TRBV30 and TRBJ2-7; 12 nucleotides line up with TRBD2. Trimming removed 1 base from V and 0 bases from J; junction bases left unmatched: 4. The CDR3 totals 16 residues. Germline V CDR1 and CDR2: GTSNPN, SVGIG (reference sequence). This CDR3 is CAWSGLAGALSYEQYF. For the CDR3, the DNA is TGTGCCTGGAGTGGACTAGCGGGGGCCCTCTCCTACGAGCAGTACTTC.

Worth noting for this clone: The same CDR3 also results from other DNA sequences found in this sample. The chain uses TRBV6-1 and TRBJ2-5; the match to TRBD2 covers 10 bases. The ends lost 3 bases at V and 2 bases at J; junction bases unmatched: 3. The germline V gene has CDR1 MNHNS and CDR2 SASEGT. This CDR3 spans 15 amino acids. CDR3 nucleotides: TGTGCCAGCAGTGAGTTAGCGGGGGGACAAGAGACCCAGTACTTC. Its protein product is CASSELAGGQETQYF.

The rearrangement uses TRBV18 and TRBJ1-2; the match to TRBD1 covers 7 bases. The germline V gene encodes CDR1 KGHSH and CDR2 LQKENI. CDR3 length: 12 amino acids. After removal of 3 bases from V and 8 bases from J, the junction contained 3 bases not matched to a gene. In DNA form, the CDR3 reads TGTGCCAGCTCACCGTCAGGGGGGGGCTACACCTTC. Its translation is CASSPSGGGYTF.

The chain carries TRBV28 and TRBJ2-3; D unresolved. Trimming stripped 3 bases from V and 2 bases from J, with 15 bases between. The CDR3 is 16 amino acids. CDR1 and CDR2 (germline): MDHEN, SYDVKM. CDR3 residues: CASSLYSLAPTDTQYF. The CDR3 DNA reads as TGTGCCAGCAGTTTGTACAGTCTCGCACCCACAGATACGCAGTATTTT.

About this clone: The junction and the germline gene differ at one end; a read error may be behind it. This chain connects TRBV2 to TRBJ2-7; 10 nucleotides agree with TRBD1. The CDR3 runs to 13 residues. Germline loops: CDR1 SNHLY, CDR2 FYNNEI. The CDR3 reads CASSKAGTGDCPF. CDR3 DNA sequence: TGTGCCAGCAGTAAAGCCGGGACAGGGGATTGCCCCTTC.

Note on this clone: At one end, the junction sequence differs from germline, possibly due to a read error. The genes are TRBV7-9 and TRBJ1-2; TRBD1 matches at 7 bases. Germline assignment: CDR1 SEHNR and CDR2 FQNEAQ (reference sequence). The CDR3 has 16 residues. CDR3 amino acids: CSSSPFSGTAKYGYTF. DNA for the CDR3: TGTTCCAGCAGCCCCTTTAGTGGGACAGCCAAGTATGGCTACACCTTC.

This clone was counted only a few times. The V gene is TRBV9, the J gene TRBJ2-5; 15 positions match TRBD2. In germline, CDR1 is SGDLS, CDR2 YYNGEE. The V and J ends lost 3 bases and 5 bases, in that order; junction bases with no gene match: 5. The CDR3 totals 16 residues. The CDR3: CASSAGGTSGGETQYF. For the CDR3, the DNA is TGTGCCAGCAGCGCGGGAGGGACTAGCGGGGGGGAGACCCAGTACTTC.

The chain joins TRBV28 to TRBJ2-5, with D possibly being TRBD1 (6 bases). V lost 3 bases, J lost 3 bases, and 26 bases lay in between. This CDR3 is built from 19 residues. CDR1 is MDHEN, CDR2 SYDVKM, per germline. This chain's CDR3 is CASSFGLGISDSWEETQYF. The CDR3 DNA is TGTGCCAGCAGTTTCGGGCTTGGGATCTCGGACAGTTGGGAAGAGACCCAGTACTTC.

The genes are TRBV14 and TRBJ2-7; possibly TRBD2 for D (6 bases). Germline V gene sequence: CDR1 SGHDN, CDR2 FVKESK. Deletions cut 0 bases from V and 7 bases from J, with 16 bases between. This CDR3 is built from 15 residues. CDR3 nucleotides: TGTGCCAGCAGCCAAGAGGAATGGGGGGAGACAGAGCAGTACTTC. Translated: CASSQEEWGETEQYF.

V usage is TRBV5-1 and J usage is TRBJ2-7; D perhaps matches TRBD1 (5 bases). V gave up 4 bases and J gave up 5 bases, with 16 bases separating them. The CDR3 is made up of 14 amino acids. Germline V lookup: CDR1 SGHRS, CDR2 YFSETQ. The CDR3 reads CASSPAPPRDEQYF. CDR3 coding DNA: TGCGCCAGCAGCCCCGCCCCCCCCAGGGACGAGCAGTACTTC.

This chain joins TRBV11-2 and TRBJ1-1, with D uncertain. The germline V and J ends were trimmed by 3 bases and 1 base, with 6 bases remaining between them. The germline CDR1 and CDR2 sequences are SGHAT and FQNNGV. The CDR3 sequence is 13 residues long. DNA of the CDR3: TGTGCCAGCAGCTTCGGGAGGAACACTGAAGCTTTCTTT. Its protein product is CASSFGRNTEAFF.

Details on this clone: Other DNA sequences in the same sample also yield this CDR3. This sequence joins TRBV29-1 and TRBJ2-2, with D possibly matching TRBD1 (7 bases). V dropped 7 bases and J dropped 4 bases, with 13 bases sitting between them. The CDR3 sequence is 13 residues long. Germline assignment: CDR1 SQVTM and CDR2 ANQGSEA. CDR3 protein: CSGQGGFTGELFF. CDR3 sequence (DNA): TGCAGCGGACAGGGAGGATTCACCGGGGAGCTGTTTTTT.